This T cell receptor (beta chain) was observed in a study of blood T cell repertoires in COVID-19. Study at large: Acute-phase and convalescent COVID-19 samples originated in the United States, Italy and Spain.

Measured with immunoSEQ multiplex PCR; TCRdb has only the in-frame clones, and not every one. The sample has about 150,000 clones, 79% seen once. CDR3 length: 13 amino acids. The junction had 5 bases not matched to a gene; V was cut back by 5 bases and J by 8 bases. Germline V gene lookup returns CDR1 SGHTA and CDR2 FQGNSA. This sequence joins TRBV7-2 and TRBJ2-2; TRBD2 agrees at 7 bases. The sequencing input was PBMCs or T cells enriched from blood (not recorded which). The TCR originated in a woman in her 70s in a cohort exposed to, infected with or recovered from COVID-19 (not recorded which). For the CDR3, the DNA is TGTGCCAGCAGCCTCGGACTAGTTGGGGAGCTGTTTTTT. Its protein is CASSLGLVGELFF.